One and the same sample provided the 6 T cell receptor beta chains below, sequenced in a study of shared clonotypes between healthy human individuals (TCRdb year 2020). Libraries were made using the immunoSEQ multiplex PCR assay. As stored in TCRdb, this immuneACCESS dataset retains in-frame rearrangements with V and J assigned. A fraction of the clones does not appear; measured against another copy, unresolved V genes explain less than half of the discrepancy, and the remainder lacks a known reason. This sample lists around 550,000 clones; 90% to 97% were detected once. The top ten clonotypes cover about 0.054% of the sample. The sample was naive CD4+ T cells sorted from blood. Taken with the paper, the label for cell subset or site translates to: CD45RA+ positively selected. The receptors here all came from a woman aged 30 to 39 in good health.

The CDR3: CAISAQGEISSYNSPLHF. CDR3 bases: TGTGCCATCAGTGCTCAGGGGGAAATAAGCTCCTATAATTCACCCCTCCACTTT. V usage is TRBV10-3 and J usage is TRBJ1-6, with TRBD1 matching over 7 bases. There are 18 residues in the CDR3. CDR1 and CDR2 (germline): ENHRY, SYGVKD. With V trimmed by 4 bases and J by 0 bases, 9 bases remained unmatched.

This clone was found once. CDR3 sequence: CASAVREKLFF. CDR3 coding DNA: TGTGCCAGTGCTGTCCGTGAAAAACTGTTTTTT. V gene TRBV7-8 combines with J gene TRBJ1-4; D call uncertain. The V and J ends lost 9 bases and 7 bases respectively, with 9 bases between them. The CDR3 covers 11 residues. Germline V gene data show CDR1 as SGHVS and CDR2 as FQNEAQ.

This chain connects TRBV27 to TRBJ2-7; a weak D match, TRBD1 (5 bases). V lost 6 bases, J lost 3 bases, and 12 bases lay in between. The CDR3 totals 13 residues. The germline V gene has CDR1 MNHEY and CDR2 SMNVEV (reference sequence). In nucleotides, the CDR3 is TGTGCCAGCAGCCCCCCAGACAGCTACGAGCAGTACTTC. Translated, it gives CASSPPDSYEQYF.

The chain couples TRBV7-9 to TRBJ1-3; no clear D gene. The germline CDR1 and CDR2 sequences are SEHNR and FQNEAQ (reference sequence). V dropped 7 bases and J dropped 0 bases, with 16 bases sitting between them. The CDR3 covers 16 residues. CDR3 loop: CASTDTSTYSGNTIYF. CDR3 nucleotide sequence: TGTGCCAGCACTGACACGTCTACATACTCTGGAAACACCATATATTTT.

The gene calls are TRBV7-9 and TRBJ2-3; no clear D. Germline assignment: CDR1 SEHNR and CDR2 FQNEAQ (reference sequence). The germline V and J ends were trimmed by 0 bases and 6 bases, with 4 bases remaining between them. The CDR3 runs 12 residues. CDR3 sequence: CASSLAPDTQYF. The DNA of the CDR3 is TGTGCCAGCAGCTTAGCGCCCGATACGCAGTATTTT.

As DNA, the CDR3 is TGCAGCGTTGTTCAGACTAGCGGGAGGGCCCGTCGCGGCAAAAACATTCAGTACTTC. Residues: CSVVQTSGRARRGKNIQYF. The rearrangement uses TRBV29-1 and TRBJ2-4, with 14 nucleotides matching TRBD2. Germline trimming cut 4 bases from V and 3 bases from J; bases unmatched to any gene: 14. In germline, CDR1 is SQVTM, CDR2 ANQGSEA. CDR3 length equals 19 residues. Full variable domain (rest looked up from reference TRBV29-1 and TRBJ2-4): SAVISQKPSRDICQRGTSLTIQCQVDSQVTMMFWYRQQPGQSLTLIATANQGSEATYESGFVIDKFPISRPNLTFSTLTVSNMSPEDSSIYLCSVVQTSGRARRGKNIQYFGAGTRLSVL.